Shown below are 18 T cell receptor beta chains from a single sample sequenced in a study of cytomegalovirus exposure and HLA in healthy donors (dated by TCRdb to 2016 to 2017). Receptor libraries were prepared by the immunoSEQ multiplex PCR assay. For the multiplex PCR, a mixture combining 60 forward primers for TCR Vbeta segments and 13 reverse primers for TCR Jbeta segments was used. TCRdb retrieved this table from immuneACCESS and kept in-frame rearrangements only. Not all clones are present; in checked studies, unresolved V genes account for under half, and no reason is known for the remainder. Across this sample there are about 210,000 clones, with around 83% seen only once. Together, the top ten hold roughly 10% of the sample. The material sequenced was PBMCs. The origin of the receptors is a woman in her 50s in good health and CMV-seropositive.

The J gene is TRBJ2-5, the V gene TRBV9; a possible D gene is TRBD2 (7 bases). Germline V gene lookup returns CDR1 SGDLS and CDR2 YYNGEE. Trimming left V 4 bases short and J 7 bases short, with 20 bases between. The CDR3 runs 15 residues. The DNA for the CDR3 is TGTGCCAGCAGCTCGGGCGGGGGCAGGGGAGGGACCCAGTACTTC. It is translated as CASSSGGGRGGTQYF.

This chain uses TRBV14 with TRBJ2-7; a possible D gene is TRBD2 (6 bases). V dropped 3 bases and J dropped 4 bases, with 10 bases sitting between them. The CDR3 consists of 13 residues. Germline V gene lookup returns CDR1 SGHDN and CDR2 FVKESK. Here the CDR3 DNA reads TGTGCCAGCAGCCAGTACGGGGGTTACGAGCAGTACTTC. Its protein product is CASSQYGGYEQYF.

In its sample, this clone was seen a few times. The chain is built from TRBV7-9 and TRBJ2-7, with D possibly TRBD1 on 6 matching bases. In germline, CDR1 is SEHNR, CDR2 FQNEAQ (reference sequence). Trimming removed 5 bases from V and 3 bases from J, with 23 bases in between. The CDR3 consists of 17 residues. CDR3 residues: CASSPRWGTGIRYEQYF. DNA for the CDR3: TGTGCCAGCAGCCCCAGATGGGGTACAGGGATCCGCTACGAGCAGTACTTC.

CDR3 coding DNA: TGTGCCAGCAGCTTGTTTTCGGGGGGGCAGGTAGATACGCAGTATTTT. This translates into CASSLFSGGQVDTQYF. The J gene is TRBJ2-3, the V gene TRBV5-4; 8 bases map to TRBD2. The V segment lost 1 base and the J segment 5 bases; nucleotides outside the gene matches: 9. Germline-derived CDR1 and CDR2 are SGHNT and YYREEE (reference sequence). The CDR3 is 16 residues long.

V is TRBV15 and J is TRBJ2-3, with D maybe TRBD2 (6 bases). The CDR3 runs to 22 residues. CDR1 and CDR2 from the germline V gene are LNHNV and YYDKDF (reference sequence). The germline V and J ends were trimmed by 0 bases and 9 bases, with 37 bases remaining between them. The CDR3 DNA is TGTGCCACCAGCAGAGAGTCCCCCAAGGTCTGGGTCGTCCAGGAGGAGGGTTACACGCAGTATTTT. Protein: CATSRESPKVWVVQEEGYTQYF.

This chain's CDR3 is CASNRQGTTYEQYF. The CDR3 DNA reads TGTGCCAGCAATAGACAGGGGACAACCTACGAGCAGTACTTC. This chain connects TRBV6-5 to TRBJ2-7; 8 nucleotides agree with TRBD1. Germline CDR1 MNHEY, CDR2 SVGAGI. Germline trimming cut 7 bases from V and 2 bases from J; bases unmatched to any gene: 7. CDR3 length: 14 amino acids.

This clone turned up a few times. The chain couples TRBV7-9 to TRBJ1-4; D unresolved. V was clipped by 1 base and J by 6 bases, with 12 bases between them. The CDR3 runs 15 residues. Germline V gene data show CDR1 as SEHNR and CDR2 as FQNEAQ (reference sequence). The CDR3 reads CASSLGGGAYEKLFF. DNA for the CDR3: TGTGCCAGCAGCTTAGGAGGCGGAGCGTATGAAAAACTGTTTTTT. Combining the CDR3 with reference TRBV7-9 and TRBJ1-4 gives the whole variable domain DTGVSQNPRHKITKRGQNVTFRCDPISEHNRLYWYRQTLGQGPEFLTYFQNEAQLEKSRLLSDRFSAERPKGSFSTLEIQRTEQGDSAMYLCASSLGGGAYEKLFFGSGTQLSVL.

The chain has TRBV5-1 and TRBJ2-7; D unresolved. CDR1 and CDR2 (germline): SGHRS, YFSETQ. The CDR3 consists of 13 residues. V was shortened by 0 bases and J by 1 base, with 5 bases between the two germline ends. CDR3 DNA sequence: TGCGCCAGCAGCTTGGGACATTCCTACGAGCAGTACTTC. As protein: CASSLGHSYEQYF.

CDR3 bases: TGCAGCGTACTTGCCCGCCGGGGTAACTATGGCTACACCTTC. This codes for CSVLARRGNYGYTF. V is TRBV29-1 and J is TRBJ1-2; D ambiguous. V shed 6 bases and J shed 1 base, with 15 bases lying between them. Germline V gene data show CDR1 as SQVTM and CDR2 as ANQGSEA. The CDR3 sequence is 14 residues long. Drawing the rest from reference TRBV29-1 and TRBJ1-2, the complete variable domain is SAVISQKPSRDICQRGTSLTIQCQVDSQVTMMFWYRQQPGQSLTLIATANQGSEATYESGFVIDKFPISRPNLTFSTLTVSNMSPEDSSIYLCSVLARRGNYGYTFGSGTRLTVV.

This rearrangement joins TRBV18 to TRBJ1-5, with 7 bases that match TRBD1. Germline V gives CDR1 KGHSH, CDR2 LQKENI. This CDR3 has 16 amino acids. V trimming: 4 bases; J trimming: 4 bases; junction bases outside the gene matches: 10. CDR3 region: CASSQTGAGANQPQHF. CDR3 DNA sequence: TGTGCCAGCTCACAAACAGGGGCAGGGGCAAATCAGCCCCAGCATTTT.

A remark on this clone: At one end the junction does not follow the germline gene, possibly because of a read error. The genes are TRBV7-9 and TRBJ1-1, with a possible D match to TRBD1 (6 bases). The germline gives CDR1 SEHNR, CDR2 FQNEAQ (reference sequence). The CDR3 spans 13 residues. CDR3 protein: CSSSQQGNTEAFF. For the CDR3, the DNA is TGTTCCAGCAGCCAACAGGGGAACACTGAAGCTTTCTTT. Together with reference TRBV7-9 and TRBJ1-1, the CDR3 gives the full variable domain: DTGVSQNPRHKITKRGQNVTFRCDPISEHNRLYWYRQTLGQGPEFLTYFQNEAQLEKSRLLSDRFSAERPKGSFSTLEIQRTEQGDSAMYLCSSSQQGNTEAFFGQGTRLTVV.

Comment on this clone: Mismatch with germline at one junction end may stem from a read error. This chain joins TRBV20-1 and TRBJ2-1; D remains unclear. CDR3 length equals 11 residues. Germline-derived CDR1 and CDR2 are DFQATT and SNEGSKA (reference sequence). CDR3 in DNA: TGCAGTGCTAGGTTTTACAAAGAGCAGTTCTTC. It encodes CSARFYKEQFF.

This rearrangement joins TRBV30 to TRBJ2-5, with 7 bases identical to TRBD1. Germline CDR1 GTSNPN, CDR2 SVGIG (reference sequence). The CDR3 extends over 13 amino acids. J lost 14 bases, V lost 5 bases, and 17 bases had no gene match. In DNA, the CDR3 is TGTGCCTGGGCCAGGGGGTTGCAATACGAGCAATACTTC. This codes for CAWARGLQYEQYF.

The rearrangement uses TRBV6-1 and TRBJ2-5; 8 positions agree with TRBD1. There are 15 residues in the CDR3. In germline, CDR1 is MNHNS, CDR2 SASEGT. The junction had 12 bases not matched to a gene; V was cut back by 5 bases and J by 7 bases. CDR3 amino acids: CASSRTGLTLGTQYF. The CDR3 DNA sequence: TGTGCCAGCAGTCGGACAGGGTTGACCCTCGGGACCCAGTACTTC.

The genes are TRBV7-9 and TRBJ1-1, with D possibly being TRBD1 (6 bases). Trimming cost V 6 bases and J 2 bases, with 13 bases left between them. The CDR3 length is 14 residues. Germline loops: CDR1 SEHNR, CDR2 FQNEAQ (reference sequence). In DNA, the CDR3 is TGTGCCAGCAGTGACAGGAACCTAAACACTGAAGCTTTCTTT. As protein: CASSDRNLNTEAFF. Complete variable domain (other parts from reference TRBV7-9 and TRBJ1-1): DTGVSQNPRHKITKRGQNVTFRCDPISEHNRLYWYRQTLGQGPEFLTYFQNEAQLEKSRLLSDRFSAERPKGSFSTLEIQRTEQGDSAMYLCASSDRNLNTEAFFGQGTRLTVV.

This rearrangement joins TRBV9 to TRBJ1-4, with 9 nucleotides matching TRBD1. Per germline, CDR1 SGDLS and CDR2 YYNGEE. V lost 0 bases, J lost 2 bases, and 11 bases stayed unmatched. The CDR3 is 19 residues long. The CDR3 region has the DNA TGTGCCAGCAGCGTAGCACGGGACAGGGACTTTGACACTAATGAAAAACTGTTTTTT. Amino acids: CASSVARDRDFDTNEKLFF. Using reference TRBV9 and TRBJ1-4 for the parts outside the CDR3, the full variable domain is DSGVTQTPKHLITATGQRVTLRCSPRSGDLSVYWYQQSLDQGLQFLIQYYNGEERAKGNILERFSAQQFPDLHSELNLSSLELGDSALYFCASSVARDRDFDTNEKLFFGSGTQLSVL.

The chain joins TRBV27 to TRBJ1-1; 7 nucleotides line up with TRBD1. Per the germline V gene, CDR1 is MNHEY and CDR2 is SMNVEV (reference sequence). Trimming removed 7 bases from V and 1 base from J; junction bases left unmatched: 3. CDR3 size: 13 residues. The DNA for the CDR3 is TGTGCCAGCACCGACAGGGCGAACACTGAAGCTTTCTTT. This sequence encodes CASTDRANTEAFF.

In its sample, this clone was seen a few times. The V and J genes are TRBV7-3 and TRBJ2-1; 10 bases align to TRBD2. J gave up 5 bases and V 6 bases, and 1 base lay outside the gene matches. The length of the CDR3 is 13 residues. Germline CDR1 SGHTA, CDR2 FQGTGA. The CDR3, as DNA: TGTGCCAGCAGTAGCGGGGGGAACAATGAGCAGTTCTTC. Amino acids: CASSSGGNNEQFF.